The 28 T cell receptor beta chains below all came from one sample that was sequenced in a study of T cell responses to AZD1222 COVID-19 vaccine. The protocol was immunoSEQ multiplex PCR, while the TCRdb copy is restricted to in-frame clones and leaves out a portion. There are about 150,000 clones in the sample; approximately 94% occur only once, and less than 2% lies in the top ten. Sample: peripheral blood, taken on day 0 of AZD1222 vaccination. These receptors came from an adult in good health.

For the CDR3, the DNA is TGCGCCAGCAGCCCGGATGGGCCCCTAGGCCCGCGTGATACTGAAGCTTTCTTT. This gives the protein CASSPDGPLGPRDTEAFF. The chain carries TRBV5-1 and TRBJ1-1; unclear D gene. CDR1 and CDR2 from the germline V gene are SGHRS and YFSETQ. V was shortened by 4 bases and J by 5 bases, with 27 bases between the two germline ends. This CDR3 spans 18 amino acids. The full variable domain, rest sourced from reference TRBV5-1 and TRBJ1-1, is KAGVTQTPRYLIKTRGQQVTLSCSPISGHRSVSWYQQTPGQGLQFLFEYFSETQRNKGNFPGRFSGRQFSNSRSEMNVSTLELGDSALYLCASSPDGPLGPRDTEAFFGQGTRLTVV.

V usage is TRBV10-1 and J usage is TRBJ1-2, with 7 bases aligning to TRBD1. V shed 6 bases, J shed 7 bases, and the junction held 8 bases outside the gene matches. Germline V CDR1 and CDR2: WNHNN, SYGVQD (reference sequence). The length of the CDR3 is 13 residues. The CDR3 reads CASSPDRALGYTF. For the CDR3, the DNA is TGCGCCAGCAGCCCTGACAGGGCCCTTGGCTACACCTTC.

The V call is TRBV9, the J call TRBJ2-1; D is uncertain. Trimming shortened V by 0 bases and J by 5 bases, and 9 bases separated the two germline ends. CDR1 and CDR2 from the germline V gene are SGDLS and YYNGEE. CDR3 length equals 14 residues. This CDR3 is CASSVDWGNNEQFF. The CDR3 nucleotides are TGTGCCAGCAGCGTAGACTGGGGAAACAATGAGCAGTTCTTC.

V and J are TRBV28 and TRBJ1-2; D is unclear. Trimming removed 5 bases from V and 5 bases from J, with 21 bases in between. This CDR3 has 16 residues. Germline values: CDR1 MDHEN, CDR2 SYDVKM. In DNA form, the CDR3 reads TGTGCCAGCAGTCCCCCCGTTTGGGGTAGGGAGTATGGCTACACCTTC. Amino acid sequence: CASSPPVWGREYGYTF.

The V gene is TRBV6-1, the J gene TRBJ1-6; D is undetermined. CDR3 size: 12 residues. CDR1 is MNHNS and CDR2 is SASEGT in the germline V gene. The V and J ends lost 2 bases and 15 bases respectively, with 11 bases between them. The CDR3 sequence is CASSEPRQLLHF. The CDR3 DNA follows: TGTGCCAGCAGTGAACCCAGACAACTCCTCCACTTT.

The J gene is TRBJ2-5, the V gene TRBV7-3; 9 bases agree with TRBD1. CDR3 length equals 15 residues. Germline lookup yields CDR1 SGHTA and CDR2 FQGTGA. V was pared by 4 bases and J by 5 bases, with 8 bases of the junction left unmatched. Here the CDR3 DNA reads TGTGCCAGCAGCTCAGGGACAGGGCTGAAGGAGACCCAGTACTTC. It translates to CASSSGTGLKETQYF.

Here the CDR3 reads CASSDVGLAGGPYNEQFF. The CDR3 nucleotides read TGCGCCAGCAGTGATGTCGGACTAGCGGGAGGGCCGTACAATGAGCAGTTCTTC. This rearrangement joins TRBV10-1 to TRBJ2-1, with TRBD2 identical over 15 bases. The CDR3 spans 18 residues. The V segment lost 3 bases and the J segment 4 bases; nucleotides outside the gene matches: 7. Germline V CDR1 and CDR2: WNHNN, SYGVQD (reference sequence).

In this sample, this clone turned up once. V and J are TRBV4-1 and TRBJ2-7; D may match TRBD1 or TRBD2 (5 bases each). This CDR3 has 15 residues. Germline V gene sequence: CDR1 MGHRA, CDR2 YSYEKL. V shed 3 bases and J shed 6 bases, with 18 bases lying between them. CDR3 loop: CASSHQAGTVPEQYF. The CDR3 coding sequence is TGCGCCAGCAGCCACCAAGCCGGGACGGTCCCCGAGCAGTACTTC.

This chain connects TRBV11-2 to TRBJ1-6; the match to TRBD1 covers 7 bases. J gave up 0 bases and V 4 bases, and 6 bases lay outside the gene matches. The germline gives CDR1 SGHAT, CDR2 FQNNGV. The CDR3 consists of 17 residues. CDR3 bases: TGTGCCAGCAGCTCGGCGGACAGGAGCTCCTATAATTCACCCCTCCACTTT. Its translation is CASSSADRSSYNSPLHF. The full variable domain, with the rest looked up from reference TRBV11-2 and TRBJ1-6, is EAGVAQSPRYKIIEKRQSVAFWCNPISGHATLYWYQQILGQGPKLLIQFQNNGVVDDSQLPKDRFSAERLKGVDSTLKIQPAKLEDSAVYLCASSSADRSSYNSPLHFGNGTRLTVT.

The V call is TRBV5-1, the J call TRBJ1-5; 7 bases map to TRBD1. From germline, CDR1 is SGHRS and CDR2 YFSETQ. V was clipped by 0 bases and J by 2 bases; unmatched bases: 2. CDR3 length equals 15 residues. CDR3 sequence reads: CASSLAGTGNQPQHF. In nucleotides, the CDR3 is TGCGCCAGCAGCTTGGCCGGGACAGGCAATCAGCCCCAGCATTTT.

The genes are TRBV18 and TRBJ1-1; D unresolved. The germline CDR1 and CDR2 sequences are KGHSH and LQKENI. The CDR3 covers 12 residues. The V and J ends lost 8 bases and 1 base respectively, with 8 bases between them. CDR3 in amino acids: CASLQRNTEAFF. The CDR3 DNA follows: TGTGCCAGCCTTCAAAGGAACACTGAAGCTTTCTTT.

The V gene is TRBV19, the J gene TRBJ2-3; 11 bases map to TRBD2. This CDR3 contains 15 residues. After removal of 7 bases from V and 6 bases from J, the junction contained 9 bases not matched to a gene. In germline, CDR1 is LNHDA, CDR2 SQIVND (reference sequence). The CDR3 region is CASTTLAGAVDTQYF. CDR3 coding DNA: TGTGCCAGTACTACACTAGCGGGAGCAGTGGATACGCAGTATTTT.

The rearrangement links TRBV5-1 to TRBJ2-3, with 9 positions matching TRBD2. The CDR3 sequence is 17 residues long. Losses at the gene ends were 2 bases for V and 0 bases for J; bases not matched to a gene: 7. Germline-derived CDR1 and CDR2 are SGHRS and YFSETQ. Here the CDR3 DNA reads TGCGCCAGCAGCTTACGGACTAGCGCCACTAGCACAGATACGCAGTATTTT. Its protein is CASSLRTSATSTDTQYF.

The chain joins TRBV11-2 to TRBJ1-1; possible D gene TRBD1, 6 bases. Trimming removed 7 bases from V and 6 bases from J, with 21 bases in between. This CDR3 is 15 amino acids long. Germline V lookup: CDR1 SGHAT, CDR2 FQNNGV. The CDR3 protein is CASNPTGPVRAEAFF. Here the CDR3 DNA reads TGTGCCAGCAACCCCACAGGGCCGGTGAGGGCTGAAGCTTTCTTT.

The chain couples TRBV28 to TRBJ2-5; 8 bases map to TRBD1. The CDR3 has 16 residues. J lost 3 bases, V lost 1 base, and 7 bases had no gene match. Germline-derived CDR1 and CDR2 are MDHEN and SYDVKM. The CDR3 loop is CASSLFGQGSEETQYF. CDR3 coding DNA: TGTGCCAGCAGTTTATTCGGACAGGGAAGTGAAGAGACCCAGTACTTC.

This clone was seen a few times. The chain has TRBV21-1 and TRBJ1-3. TRBV21-1 has pseudogene status. The CDR3 sequence is 16 residues long. The CDR3 region is CASSKGAADSGNTIYF. The CDR3 DNA sequence: TGTGCCAGCAGCAAGGGTGCGGCCGACTCTGGAAACACCATATATTTT.

In DNA form, the CDR3 reads TGTGCCAGCAGCCAAGATCGCCCCGGGGGGGCAAGGTCACCCCTCCACTTT. Translation: CASSQDRPGGARSPLHF. V and J are TRBV3-1 (or the pseudogene TRBV3-2) and TRBJ1-6, with D perhaps matching TRBD1 (6 bases). Trimming left V 0 bases short and J 10 bases short, with 19 bases between. Germline V gene sequence: CDR1 LGHDT, CDR2 YNNKEL (reference sequence). The CDR3 has 17 residues.

The CDR3 loop is CASSPGQRNEKLFF. DNA of the CDR3: TGTGCCAGCAGTCCGGGACAGCGTAATGAAAAACTGTTTTTT. The V call is TRBV27, the J call TRBJ1-4; 7 positions agree with TRBD1. From germline, CDR1 is MNHEY and CDR2 SMNVEV (reference sequence). The trim removed 5 bases at V and 4 bases at J, leaving 4 bases unmatched. The CDR3 length is 14 residues.

This chain uses TRBV9 with TRBJ1-3; tentative D call: TRBD1 (5 bases). The CDR3 covers 14 residues. Germline lookup yields CDR1 SGDLS and CDR2 YYNGEE. V lost 1 base, J lost 4 bases, and 9 bases lay in between. The CDR3 loop is CASSVSGSGNTIYF. CDR3 nucleotide sequence: TGTGCCAGCAGCGTATCAGGGAGCGGAAACACCATATATTTT.

This rearrangement joins TRBV7-2 to TRBJ1-5; possibly TRBD1 for D (5 bases). This CDR3 contains 16 residues. The germline V gene encodes CDR1 SGHTA and CDR2 FQGNSA. The V end lost 5 bases, the J end lost 0 bases, and 14 bases lay between the germline ends. CDR3 loop: CASSPEGTYSNQPQHF. CDR3 coding DNA: TGTGCCAGCAGCCCCGAGGGGACCTATAGCAATCAGCCCCAGCATTTT.

In its sample, this clone was seen a few times. V gene TRBV6-1 combines with J gene TRBJ1-3; D unresolved. The CDR3 loop spans 17 amino acids. Germline V gives CDR1 MNHNS, CDR2 SASEGT. Trimming left V 2 bases short and J 0 bases short, with 14 bases between. The chain's CDR3 is CASSERRTHNSGNTIYF. For the CDR3, the DNA is TGTGCCAGCAGTGAAAGGAGGACGCACAACTCTGGAAACACCATATATTTT.

The CDR3 DNA reads as TGTGCCAGCACCCGACAGGGCCGTACCTACGAGCAGTACTTC. Translated, it gives CASTRQGRTYEQYF. J is TRBJ2-7 and V is TRBV13; 7 bases match TRBD1. The V gene's germline CDR1 is PRHDT and CDR2 FYEKMQ (reference sequence). The ends lost 7 bases at V and 2 bases at J; junction bases unmatched: 8. The CDR3 extends over 14 amino acids.

The CDR3 sequence is CASSLGGDRTDTQYF. CDR3 coding DNA: TGTGCCAGCAGCCTCGGGGGCGACAGAACAGATACGCAGTATTTT. The chain uses TRBV7-6 and TRBJ2-3, with D perhaps being TRBD1 or TRBD2 (6 bases each). The V gene lost 5 bases and the J gene lost 3 bases, with 15 bases spanning the gap. Per the germline V gene, CDR1 is SGHVS and CDR2 is FNYEAQ. The CDR3 consists of 15 residues.

The chain employs TRBV5-1 and TRBJ1-1, with D hard to call. Between the trimmed V and J ends, which lost 5 bases and 0 bases, there was a span of 11 bases. Germline CDR1 is SGHRS and CDR2 is YFSETQ. The CDR3 covers 14 residues. In DNA, the CDR3 is TGCGCCAGCAGGGCGGACGGATTGAACACTGAAGCTTTCTTT. Protein product: CASRADGLNTEAFF.

J is TRBJ1-3 and V is TRBV9; D not certain. In germline, CDR1 is SGDLS, CDR2 YYNGEE. Trimming removed 0 bases from V and 0 bases from J, with 7 bases in between. The CDR3 has 15 residues. The CDR3, as DNA: TGTGCCAGCAGCGTAGGACCGAGCTCTGGAAACACCATATATTTT. Its translation is CASSVGPSSGNTIYF.

The chain uses TRBV21-1 and TRBJ2-1; whether TRBD2, the table's D call, matches the DNA was not checked. TRBV21-1 is a pseudogene. This CDR3 has 17 amino acids. DNA of the CDR3: TGTGCCAGCAGCCCCGAACGTGGGAGTCTTTCCTACAATGAGCAGTTCTTC. Translated, it gives CASSPERGSLSYNEQFF.

The genes are TRBV5-1 and TRBJ1-1; D is unclear. The germline gives CDR1 SGHRS, CDR2 YFSETQ. The CDR3 spans 14 residues. V shed 0 bases and J shed 3 bases, with 9 bases lying between them. Here the CDR3 DNA reads TGCGCCAGCAGCTTGGGGGCAGCGGACACTGAAGCTTTCTTT. This translates into CASSLGAADTEAFF.

The V gene is TRBV5-6, the J gene TRBJ1-2; unclear D gene. The CDR3 is made up of 13 amino acids. V lost 1 base and J lost 8, with 12 bases in between. The germline V gene encodes CDR1 SGHDT and CDR2 YYEEEE. CDR3 in amino acids: CASSLPSLGGYTF. CDR3 bases: TGTGCCAGCAGCTTGCCGTCCCTTGGGGGCTACACCTTC.